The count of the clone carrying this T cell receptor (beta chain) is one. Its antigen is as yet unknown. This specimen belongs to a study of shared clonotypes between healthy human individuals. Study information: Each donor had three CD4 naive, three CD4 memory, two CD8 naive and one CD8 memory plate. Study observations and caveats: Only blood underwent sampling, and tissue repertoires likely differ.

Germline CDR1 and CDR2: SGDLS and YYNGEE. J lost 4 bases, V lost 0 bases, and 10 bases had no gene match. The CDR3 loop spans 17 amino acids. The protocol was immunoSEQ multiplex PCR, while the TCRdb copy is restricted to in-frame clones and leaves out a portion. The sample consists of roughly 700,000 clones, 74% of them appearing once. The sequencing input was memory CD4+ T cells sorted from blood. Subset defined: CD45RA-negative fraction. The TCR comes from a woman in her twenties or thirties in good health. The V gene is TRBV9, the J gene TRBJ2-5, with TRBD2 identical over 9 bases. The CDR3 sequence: CASSVVSAGGRGETQYF. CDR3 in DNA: TGTGCCAGCAGCGTAGTATCAGCGGGAGGTAGGGGAGAGACCCAGTACTTC. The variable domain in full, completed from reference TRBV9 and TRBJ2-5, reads DSGVTQTPKHLITATGQRVTLRCSPRSGDLSVYWYQQSLDQGLQFLIQYYNGEERAKGNILERFSAQQFPDLHSELNLSSLELGDSALYFCASSVVSAGGRGETQYFGPGTRLLVL.